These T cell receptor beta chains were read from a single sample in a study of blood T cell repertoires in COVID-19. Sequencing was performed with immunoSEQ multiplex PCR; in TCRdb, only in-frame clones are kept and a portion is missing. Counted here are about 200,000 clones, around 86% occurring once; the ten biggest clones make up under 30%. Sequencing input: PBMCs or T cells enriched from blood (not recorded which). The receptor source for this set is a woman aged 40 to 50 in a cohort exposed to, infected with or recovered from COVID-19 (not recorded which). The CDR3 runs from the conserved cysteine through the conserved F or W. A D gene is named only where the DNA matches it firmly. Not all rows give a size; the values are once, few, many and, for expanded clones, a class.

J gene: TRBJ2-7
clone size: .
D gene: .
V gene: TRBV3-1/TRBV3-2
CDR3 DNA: TGTGCCAGCAGCCAAGTTCCTAGCTCCTACGAGCAGTACTTC
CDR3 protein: CASSQVPSSYEQYF

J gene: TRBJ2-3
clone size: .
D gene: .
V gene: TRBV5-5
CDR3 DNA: TGTGCCAGCAGCTTGGAACGGGGTTCAGATACGCAGTATTTT
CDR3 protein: CASSLERGSDTQYF

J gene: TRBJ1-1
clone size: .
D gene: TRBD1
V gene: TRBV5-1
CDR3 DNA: TGCGCCAGCAGCGGTACCTGGACAGGGAAGAACACTGAAGCTTTCTTT
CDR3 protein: CASSGTWTGKNTEAFF

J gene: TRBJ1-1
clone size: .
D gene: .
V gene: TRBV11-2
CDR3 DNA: TGTGCCAGCAGCCCTAGGGTAGGGGACACTGAAGCTTTCTTT
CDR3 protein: CASSPRVGDTEAFF

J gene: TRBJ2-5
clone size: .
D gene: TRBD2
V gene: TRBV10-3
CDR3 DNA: TGTGCCATCAGTGGGGGGACTAGCGGGACCGGGTTCTGGGAAGAGACCCAGTACTTC
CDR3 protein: CAISGGTSGTGFWEETQYF

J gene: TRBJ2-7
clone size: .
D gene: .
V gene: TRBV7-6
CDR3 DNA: TGTGCCAGCAGCTTACGTGGTGGGGGGACCTACGAGCAGTACTTC
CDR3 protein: CASSLRGGGTYEQYF

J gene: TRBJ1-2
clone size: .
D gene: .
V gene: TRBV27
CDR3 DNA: TGTGCCAGCAGCCTGGGGGCAGCTAACTATGGCTACACCTTC
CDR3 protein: CASSLGAANYGYTF

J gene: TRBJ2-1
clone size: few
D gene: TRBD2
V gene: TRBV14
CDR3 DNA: TGTGCCAGCAGCCGTACAAGCGGGAGTAACGCTGAGCAGTTCTTC
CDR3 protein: CASSRTSGSNAEQFF

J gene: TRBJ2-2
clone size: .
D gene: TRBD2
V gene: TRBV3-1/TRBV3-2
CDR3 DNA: TGTGCCAGCAGCCAAGGGTTGGCTGGACTAGCGGTTTACACCGGGGAGCTGTTTTTT
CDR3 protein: CASSQGLAGLAVYTGELFF

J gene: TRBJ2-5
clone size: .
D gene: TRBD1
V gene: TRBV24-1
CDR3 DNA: TGTGCCACCAGTGATTGGGACAGGGGAGCGGAGACCCAGTACTTC
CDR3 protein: CATSDWDRGAETQYF

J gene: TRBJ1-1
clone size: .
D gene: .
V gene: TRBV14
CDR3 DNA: TGTGCCAGCAGCCAAGATTGGAGGGTTATGAACACTGAAGCTTTCTTT
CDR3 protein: CASSQDWRVMNTEAFF

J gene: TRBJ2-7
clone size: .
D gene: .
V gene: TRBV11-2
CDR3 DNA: TGTGCCAGCAGCCCCGACAGGTTATTCCACGAGCAGTACTTC
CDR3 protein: CASSPDRLFHEQYF

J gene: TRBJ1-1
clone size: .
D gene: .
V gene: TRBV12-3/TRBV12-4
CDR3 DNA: TGTGCCAGCAGTCCCGACACGAACACTGAAGCTTTCTTT
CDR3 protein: CASSPDTNTEAFF

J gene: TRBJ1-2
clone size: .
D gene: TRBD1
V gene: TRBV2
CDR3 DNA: TGTGCCAGCAGAGCCAGGACAGGAGATGGCTACACCTTC
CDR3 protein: CASRARTGDGYTF

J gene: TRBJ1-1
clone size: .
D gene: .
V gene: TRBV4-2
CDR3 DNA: TGTGCCAGCAGCGGTCAGGGTAGGGCTGAAGCTTTCTTT
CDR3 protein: CASSGQGRAEAFF

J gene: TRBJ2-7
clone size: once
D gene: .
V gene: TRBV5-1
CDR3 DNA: TGCGCCAGCAGCTTGGCCGCAGGGGGGCCCTACGAGCAGTACTTC
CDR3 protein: CASSLAAGGPYEQYF

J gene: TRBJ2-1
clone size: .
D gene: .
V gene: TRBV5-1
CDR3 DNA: TGCGCCAGCAGCTTGGTCGGGAGAAAAGTCTTTGCGGATGAGCAGTTCTTC
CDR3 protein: CASSLVGRKVFADEQFF

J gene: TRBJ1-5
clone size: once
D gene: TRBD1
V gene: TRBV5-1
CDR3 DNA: TGCGCCAGCAGCTTGGATGGACAGGGGAATCAGCCCCAGCATTTT
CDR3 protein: CASSLDGQGNQPQHF

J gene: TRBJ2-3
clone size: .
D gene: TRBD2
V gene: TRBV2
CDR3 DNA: TGTGCCAGCAGGGAACTAGCGGGAGGGGAAGATACGCAGTATTTT
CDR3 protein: CASRELAGGEDTQYF

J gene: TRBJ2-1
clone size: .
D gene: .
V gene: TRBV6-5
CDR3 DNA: TGTGCCAGCGTAGAAGCGGACGCAATCTACAATGAGCAGTTCTTC
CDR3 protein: CASVEADAIYNEQFF

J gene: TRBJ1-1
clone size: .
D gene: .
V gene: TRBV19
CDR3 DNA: TGTGCCAGTAGTATATCCGCGGGGAGCACTGAAGCTTTCTTT
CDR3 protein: CASSISAGSTEAFF

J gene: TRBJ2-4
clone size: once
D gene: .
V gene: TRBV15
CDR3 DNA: TGTGCCACCAGCAGAGATAGTGCCAGGGGATCACTAGCCAAAAACATTCAGTACTTC
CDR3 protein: CATSRDSARGSLAKNIQYF

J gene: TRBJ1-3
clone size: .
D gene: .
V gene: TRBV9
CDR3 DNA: TGTGCCAGCAGCCCGTTTCACAGGACCTCTGGAAACACCATATATTTT
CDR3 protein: CASSPFHRTSGNTIYF

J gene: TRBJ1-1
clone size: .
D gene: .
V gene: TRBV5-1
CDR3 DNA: TGCGCCAGCAGTATGGGACAGAACACTGAAGCTTTCTTT
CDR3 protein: CASSMGQNTEAFF

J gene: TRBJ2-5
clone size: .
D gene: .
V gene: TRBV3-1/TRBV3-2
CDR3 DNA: TGTGCCAGCAGCCAACCTACCCCTGACAGGGGAGGGGAGACCCAGTACTTC
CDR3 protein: CASSQPTPDRGGETQYF

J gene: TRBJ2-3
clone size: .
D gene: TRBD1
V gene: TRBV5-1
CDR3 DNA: TGCGCCAGCAGCTACACAGGGGGAACAGATACGCAGTATTTT
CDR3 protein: CASSYTGGTDTQYF

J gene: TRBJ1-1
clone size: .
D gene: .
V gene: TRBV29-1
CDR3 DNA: TGCAGCGTTGAGGGAGGGGGGAACACTGAAGCTTTCTTT
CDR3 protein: CSVEGGGNTEAFF

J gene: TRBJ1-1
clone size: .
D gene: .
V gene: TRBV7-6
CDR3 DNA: TGTGCCAGCAGCTTAGCGAGCGGCAGGGGCCGGACTGAAGCTTTCTTT
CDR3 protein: CASSLASGRGRTEAFF

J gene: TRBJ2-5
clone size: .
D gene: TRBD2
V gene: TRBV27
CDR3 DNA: TGTGCCAGCAGTTTCCTAGCGGAAGAGACCCAGTACTTC
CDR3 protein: CASSFLAEETQYF

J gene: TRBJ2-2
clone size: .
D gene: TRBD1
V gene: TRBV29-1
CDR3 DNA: TGCAGCGTAGGGACAGGGGCGAACACCGGGGAGCTGTTTTTT
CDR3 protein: CSVGTGANTGELFF

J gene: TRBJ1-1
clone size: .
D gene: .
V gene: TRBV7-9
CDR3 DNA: TGTGCCAGTGGGGACAAGATGAACACTGAAGCTTTCTTT
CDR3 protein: CASGDKMNTEAFF

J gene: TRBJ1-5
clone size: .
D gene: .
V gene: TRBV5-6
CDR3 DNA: TGTGCCAGCAGTTCCGGACAGCAAGAAGGGCACAATCAGCCCCAGCATTTT
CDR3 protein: CASSSGQQEGHNQPQHF

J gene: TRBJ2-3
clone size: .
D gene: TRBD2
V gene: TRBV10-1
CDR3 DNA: TGCGCCAGCAGCGGGACTAGCGGGAGGAGCACAGATACGCAGTATTTT
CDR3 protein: CASSGTSGRSTDTQYF

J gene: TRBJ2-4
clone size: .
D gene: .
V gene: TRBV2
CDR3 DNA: TGTGCCAGCAGTGATTTTGTCGGACTAGCCAAAAACATTCAGTACTTC
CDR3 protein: CASSDFVGLAKNIQYF